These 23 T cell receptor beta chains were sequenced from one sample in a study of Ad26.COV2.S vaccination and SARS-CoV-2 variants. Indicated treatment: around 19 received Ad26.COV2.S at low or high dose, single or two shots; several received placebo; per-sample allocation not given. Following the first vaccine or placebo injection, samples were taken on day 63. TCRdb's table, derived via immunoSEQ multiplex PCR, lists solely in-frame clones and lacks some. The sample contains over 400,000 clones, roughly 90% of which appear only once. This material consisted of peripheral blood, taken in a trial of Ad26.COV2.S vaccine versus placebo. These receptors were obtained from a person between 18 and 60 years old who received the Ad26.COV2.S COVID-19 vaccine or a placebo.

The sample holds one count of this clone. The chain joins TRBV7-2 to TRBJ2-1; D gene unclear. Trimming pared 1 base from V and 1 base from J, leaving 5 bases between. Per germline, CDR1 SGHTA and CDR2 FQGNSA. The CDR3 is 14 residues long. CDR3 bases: TGTGCCAGCAGCTTAGGTCATTCCTACAATGAGCAGTTCTTC. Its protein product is CASSLGHSYNEQFF.

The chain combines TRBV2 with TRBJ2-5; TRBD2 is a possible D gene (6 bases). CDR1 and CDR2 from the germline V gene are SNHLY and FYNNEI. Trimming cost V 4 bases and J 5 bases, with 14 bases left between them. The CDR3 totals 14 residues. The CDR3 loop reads CASSVRLVSETQYF. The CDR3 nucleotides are TGTGCCAGCAGTGTGCGACTAGTATCGGAGACCCAGTACTTC.

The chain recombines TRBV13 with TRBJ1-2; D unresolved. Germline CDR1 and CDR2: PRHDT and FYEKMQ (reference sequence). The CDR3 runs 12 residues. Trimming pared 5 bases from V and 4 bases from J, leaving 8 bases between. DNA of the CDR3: TGTGCCAGCAGCCAGGAGAGCTATGGCTACACCTTC. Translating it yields CASSQESYGYTF.

The CDR3 bases are TGTGCCAGCCTAACGCGGGACTATAAGGGACTAGCGGCATGGAGTCACACAGATACGCAGTATTTT. This codes for CASLTRDYKGLAAWSHTDTQYF. The V and J genes are TRBV28 and TRBJ2-3; TRBD2 matches 11 bases. The CDR3 extends over 22 amino acids. J lost 2 bases, V lost 8 bases, and 27 bases had no gene match. The V gene's germline CDR1 is MDHEN and CDR2 SYDVKM.

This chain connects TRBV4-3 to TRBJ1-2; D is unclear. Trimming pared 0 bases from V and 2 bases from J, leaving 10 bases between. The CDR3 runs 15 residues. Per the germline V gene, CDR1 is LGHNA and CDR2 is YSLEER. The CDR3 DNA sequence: TGCGCCAGCAGCCAAGATCCTACAGAGAACTATGGCTACACCTTC. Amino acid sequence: CASSQDPTENYGYTF.

The chain's CDR3 is CASSIGLAGAANEQFF. The CDR3 nucleotides are TGTGCCAGTAGTATCGGCCTAGCGGGGGCCGCTAATGAGCAGTTCTTC. The gene calls are TRBV19 and TRBJ2-1; 10 bases map to TRBD2. The junction had 9 bases not matched to a gene; V was cut back by 3 bases and J by 7 bases. CDR1 and CDR2 (germline): LNHDA, SQIVND (reference sequence). CDR3 length equals 16 residues.

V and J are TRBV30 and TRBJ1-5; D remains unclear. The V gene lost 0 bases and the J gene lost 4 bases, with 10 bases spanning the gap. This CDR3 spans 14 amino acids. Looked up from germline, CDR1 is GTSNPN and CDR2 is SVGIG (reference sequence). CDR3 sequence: CAWSVQRGNQPQHF. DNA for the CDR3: TGTGCCTGGAGTGTACAAAGAGGGAATCAGCCCCAGCATTTT.

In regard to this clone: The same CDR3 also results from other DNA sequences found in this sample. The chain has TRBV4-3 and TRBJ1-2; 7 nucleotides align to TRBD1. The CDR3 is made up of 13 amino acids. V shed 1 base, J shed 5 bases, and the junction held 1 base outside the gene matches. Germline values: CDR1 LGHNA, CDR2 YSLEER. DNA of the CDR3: TGCGCCAGCAGCCAAGGGACAGGTTATGGCTACACCTTC. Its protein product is CASSQGTGYGYTF.

CDR3 bases: TGTGCCAGTACCAGAAGCCTCACAGGGAGCCACTATAATTCACCCCTCCACTTT. It encodes CASTRSLTGSHYNSPLHF. V gene TRBV19 combines with J gene TRBJ1-6, with D perhaps matching TRBD1 (6 bases). Trimming removed 7 bases at V and 3 bases at J, with 22 bases between. The germline CDR1 and CDR2 sequences are LNHDA and SQIVND (reference sequence). The CDR3 extends over 18 amino acids.

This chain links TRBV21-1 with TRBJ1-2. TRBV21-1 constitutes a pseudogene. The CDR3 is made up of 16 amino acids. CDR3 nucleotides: TGTGCCAGCAGCAAATGGCCGGGGAGCGCTAACTATGGCTACACCTTC. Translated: CASSKWPGSANYGYTF.

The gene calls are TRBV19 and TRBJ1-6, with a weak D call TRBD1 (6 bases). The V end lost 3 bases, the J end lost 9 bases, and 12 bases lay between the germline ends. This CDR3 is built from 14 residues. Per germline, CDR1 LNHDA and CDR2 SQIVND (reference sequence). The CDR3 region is CASSIGGASSPLHF. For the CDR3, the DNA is TGTGCCAGTAGTATCGGGGGGGCTAGTTCACCCCTCCACTTT. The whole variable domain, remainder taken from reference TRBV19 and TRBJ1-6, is DGGITQSPKYLFRKEGQNVTLSCEQNLNHDAMYWYRQDPGQGLRLIYYSQIVNDFQKGDIAEGYSVSREKKESFPLTVTSAQKNPTAFYLCASSIGGASSPLHFGNGTRLTVT.

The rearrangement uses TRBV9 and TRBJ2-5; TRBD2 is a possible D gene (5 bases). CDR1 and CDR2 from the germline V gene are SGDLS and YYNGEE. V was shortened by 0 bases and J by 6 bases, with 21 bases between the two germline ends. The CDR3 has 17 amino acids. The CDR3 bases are TGTGCCAGCAGCGTAGACCCGGGGTCTAGCCCGCTGAAGACCCAGTACTTC. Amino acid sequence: CASSVDPGSSPLKTQYF.

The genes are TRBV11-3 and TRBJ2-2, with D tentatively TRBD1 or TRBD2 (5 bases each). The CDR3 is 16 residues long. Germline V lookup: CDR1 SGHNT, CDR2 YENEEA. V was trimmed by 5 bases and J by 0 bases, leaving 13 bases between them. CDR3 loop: CASSHLVGANTGELFF. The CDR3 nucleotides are TGTGCCAGCAGCCACCTCGTGGGGGCGAACACCGGGGAGCTGTTTTTT.

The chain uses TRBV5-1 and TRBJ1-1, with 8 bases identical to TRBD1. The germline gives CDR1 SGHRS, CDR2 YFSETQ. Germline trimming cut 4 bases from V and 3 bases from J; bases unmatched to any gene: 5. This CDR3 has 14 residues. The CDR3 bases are TGCGCCAGCAGCCCGGACAGGGCGTACACTGAAGCTTTCTTT. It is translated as CASSPDRAYTEAFF. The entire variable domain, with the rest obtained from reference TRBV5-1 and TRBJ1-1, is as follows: KAGVTQTPRYLIKTRGQQVTLSCSPISGHRSVSWYQQTPGQGLQFLFEYFSETQRNKGNFPGRFSGRQFSNSRSEMNVSTLELGDSALYLCASSPDRAYTEAFFGQGTRLTVV.

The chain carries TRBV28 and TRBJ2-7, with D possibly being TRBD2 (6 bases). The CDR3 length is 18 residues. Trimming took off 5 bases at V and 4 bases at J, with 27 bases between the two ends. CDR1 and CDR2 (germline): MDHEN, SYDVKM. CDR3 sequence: CASSRGLSLGTRPYEQYF. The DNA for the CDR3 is TGTGCCAGCAGTCGGGGACTTTCGCTCGGTACGCGACCTTACGAGCAGTACTTC.

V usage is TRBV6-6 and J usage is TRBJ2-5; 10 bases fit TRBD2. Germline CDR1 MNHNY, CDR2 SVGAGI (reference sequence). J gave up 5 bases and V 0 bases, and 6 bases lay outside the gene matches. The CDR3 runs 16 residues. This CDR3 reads CASSYSGAGGLETQYF. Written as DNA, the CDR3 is TGTGCCAGCAGTTACTCGGGAGCGGGGGGGCTGGAGACCCAGTACTTC.

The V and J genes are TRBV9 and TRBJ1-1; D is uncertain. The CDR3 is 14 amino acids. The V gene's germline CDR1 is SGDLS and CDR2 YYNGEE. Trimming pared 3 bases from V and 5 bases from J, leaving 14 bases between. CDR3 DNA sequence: TGTGCCAGCAGCGCTGGGTTCCTAGAGACTGAAGCTTTCTTT. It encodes CASSAGFLETEAFF. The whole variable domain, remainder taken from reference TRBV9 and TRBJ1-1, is DSGVTQTPKHLITATGQRVTLRCSPRSGDLSVYWYQQSLDQGLQFLIQYYNGEERAKGNILERFSAQQFPDLHSELNLSSLELGDSALYFCASSAGFLETEAFFGQGTRLTVV.

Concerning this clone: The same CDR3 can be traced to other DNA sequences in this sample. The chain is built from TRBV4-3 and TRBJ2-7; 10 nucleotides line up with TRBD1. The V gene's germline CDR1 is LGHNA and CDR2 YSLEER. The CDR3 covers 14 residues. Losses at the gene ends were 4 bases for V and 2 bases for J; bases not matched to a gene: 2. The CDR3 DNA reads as TGCGCCAGCAGCCCCGGGACAGGGGCCTACGAGCAGTACTTC. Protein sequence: CASSPGTGAYEQYF.

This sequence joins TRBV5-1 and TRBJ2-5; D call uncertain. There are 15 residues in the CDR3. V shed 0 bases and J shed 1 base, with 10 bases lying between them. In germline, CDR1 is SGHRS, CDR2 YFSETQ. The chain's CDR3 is CASSLAGRPQETQYF. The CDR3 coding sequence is TGCGCCAGCAGCTTGGCGGGTCGGCCCCAAGAGACCCAGTACTTC.

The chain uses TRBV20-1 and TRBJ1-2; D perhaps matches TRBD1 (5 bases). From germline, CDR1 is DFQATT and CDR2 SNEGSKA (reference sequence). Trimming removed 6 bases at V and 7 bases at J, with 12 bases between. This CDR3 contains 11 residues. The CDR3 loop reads CSAQGDSGYTF. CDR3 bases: TGCAGTGCCCAGGGTGACTCTGGCTACACCTTC.

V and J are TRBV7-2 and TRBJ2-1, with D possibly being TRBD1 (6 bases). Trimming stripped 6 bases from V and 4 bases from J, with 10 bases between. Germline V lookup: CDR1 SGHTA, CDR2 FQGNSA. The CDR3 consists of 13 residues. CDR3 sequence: CASSRQVYNEQFF. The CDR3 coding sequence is TGTGCCAGCAGTAGACAGGTTTACAATGAGCAGTTCTTC.

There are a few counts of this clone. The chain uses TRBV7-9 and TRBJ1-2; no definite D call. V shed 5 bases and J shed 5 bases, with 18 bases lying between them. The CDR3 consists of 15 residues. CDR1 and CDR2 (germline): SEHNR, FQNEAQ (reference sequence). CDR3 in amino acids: CASSHTPVLGYGYTF. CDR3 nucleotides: TGTGCCAGCAGCCACACCCCGGTTTTGGGTTATGGCTACACCTTC.

The CDR3 nucleotides are TGCAGCGTTTCTCGCGCCTACGAGCAGTACTTC. Translation gives CSVSRAYEQYF. V and J are TRBV29-1 and TRBJ2-7, with D hard to call. With 5 bases removed from V and 2 bases from J, the gap between germline ends came to 7 bases. The CDR3 runs 11 residues. The germline gives CDR1 SQVTM, CDR2 ANQGSEA.